This T cell receptor (beta chain) was identified in a study of blood T cell repertoires in COVID-19. Across the study: Material from acute and convalescent COVID-19 was sourced from the United States, Italy and Spain. Sources were T cells, B-cell-depleted T cells, or PBMCs; the material itself was cDNA or gDNA.

As processed by the authors: Estimated nucleated cell counts came from reference gene primer amplification. Some clones are missing from TCRdb's copy, which holds only in-frame ones; the method was immunoSEQ multiplex PCR. V, J and clone size reflect that table, while D and trimming were determined from the DNA. Among 70,000 to 75,000 clones listed, approximately 81% were seen once. In this sample, this clone turned up a few times. Per the germline V gene, CDR1 is SGHRS and CDR2 is YFSETQ. This CDR3 is built from 16 residues. Unmatched junction bases numbered 12, after V lost 4 bases and J lost 6 bases.

The receptor was derived from a woman at least 80 years old with active or convalescent COVID-19. The chain couples TRBV5-1 to TRBJ2-5; 10 positions agree with TRBD1. The sample was peripheral blood. CDR3 in DNA: TGCGCCAGCAGCCAACCGGGACAGGGGACCCTAAAGACCCAGTACTTC. Its translation is CASSQPGQGTLKTQYF.